These 3 T cell receptor beta chains came from one sample sequenced in a study of spatial heterogeneity in lung cancer. The time point: blood at routine non-recurrence follow-up after resection. Extraction of whole RNA from tumor, nontumor lung or frozen PBMC preceded unsorted sequencing. From the 5' RACE reads, TCRdb called clonotypes with MiXCR, one entry per CDR3 protein. The top ten hold approximately 17% of the sample, which has roughly 120,000 distinct CDR3 sequences, 10% to 15% seen once. The sequences come from PBMCs, collected at follow-up. All receptors come from a male donor with early-stage non-small cell lung cancer.

Only a few counts were recorded for this clonotype. This chain links TRBV12-3 or TRBV12-4 with TRBJ2-3; possible D gene TRBD2, 6 bases. This CDR3 spans 17 amino acids. V lost 3 bases to trimming and J lost 4 bases, with 20 bases between them. CDR3 bases: TGTGCCAGCAGTTTTAATTACGGCGGCGGGGAGGCAGATACGCAGTATTTT. Its translation is CASSFNYGGGEADTQYF.

The V and J genes are TRBV12-3 or TRBV12-4 and TRBJ1-4; perhaps TRBD1 as D (5 bases). The V end was cut by 6 bases, the J end by 3 bases, with 11 bases between. The CDR3 is 14 residues long. CDR3 nucleotides: TGTGCCAGCAGGTCGCCGGGGCCTAATGAAAAACTGTTTTTT. Its protein product is CASRSPGPNEKLFF.

The chain carries TRBV28 and TRBJ1-2; no clear D. This CDR3 is built from 12 residues. The V end lost 2 bases, the J end lost 5 bases, and 6 bases lay between the germline ends. From germline, CDR1 is MDHEN and CDR2 SYDVKM. Written as DNA, the CDR3 is TGTGCCAGCAGTTTAAGCTCGTATGGCTACACCTTC. Encoded protein: CASSLSSYGYTF.